Presented here are 18 T cell receptor beta chains from one specimen sequenced in a study of blood T cell repertoires in COVID-19. Sequenced by immunoSEQ multiplex PCR; TCRdb stores in-frame clones only, minus some. Of approximately 16,000 clones in the sample, roughly nine tenths are singletons; the top ten hold approximately 10%. Sequencing was carried out using peripheral blood. Every receptor here comes from a man older than 75 with acute or convalescent COVID-19.

V and J are TRBV18 and TRBJ2-2; 9 positions agree with TRBD2. The CDR3 consists of 16 residues. Germline V gene sequence: CDR1 KGHSH, CDR2 LQKENI. The J segment lost 0 bases and the V segment lost 5 bases, leaving 4 bases of the junction unmatched. This chain's CDR3 is CASSTLAGTNTGELFF. CDR3 bases: TGTGCCAGCTCAACCCTAGCGGGGACGAACACCGGGGAGCTGTTTTTT.

The rearrangement links TRBV15 to TRBJ1-1, with D unclear. Germline V gives CDR1 LNHNV, CDR2 YYDKDF (reference sequence). V lost 0 bases and J lost 1, with 6 bases in between. There are 14 residues in the CDR3. In DNA, the CDR3 is TGTGCCACCAGCAGAGATGTCAGGAACACTGAAGCTTTCTTT. It translates to CATSRDVRNTEAFF.

This clone has only one observation. This chain joins TRBV3-1 (or the pseudogene TRBV3-2) and TRBJ2-3; a weak D match, TRBD2 (6 bases). The germline V gene encodes CDR1 LGHDT and CDR2 YNNKEL (reference sequence). CDR3 length: 13 residues. The germline V and J ends were trimmed by 4 bases and 3 bases, with 8 bases remaining between them. The DNA of the CDR3 is TGTGCCAGCAGCCGTAGCGGAACAGATACGCAGTATTTT. Protein product: CASSRSGTDTQYF.

CDR3 DNA: TGTGCCAGCTCACCGGGAGCAGGAGAAGAATTATATGGCTACACCTTC. Protein sequence: CASSPGAGEELYGYTF. This chain uses TRBV18 with TRBJ1-2; D remains unclear. Germline CDR1 is KGHSH and CDR2 is LQKENI. The CDR3 sequence is 16 residues long. Trimming took off 3 bases at V and 5 bases at J, with 19 bases between the two ends. Supplemented by reference TRBV18 and TRBJ1-2, the full variable domain reads NAGVMQNPRHLVRRRGQEARLRCSPMKGHSHVYWYRQLPEEGLKFMVYLQKENIIDESGMPKERFSAEFPKEGPSILRIQQVVRGDSAAYFCASSPGAGEELYGYTFGSGTRLTVV.

The gene calls are TRBV5-1 and TRBJ1-1, with D tentatively TRBD1 (5 bases). V was clipped by 0 bases and J by 1 base, with 13 bases between them. CDR1 and CDR2 (germline): SGHRS, YFSETQ. The length of the CDR3 is 16 residues. Written as DNA, the CDR3 is TGCGCCAGCAGCTTGGTAGGGGAGGGACCGAACACTGAAGCTTTCTTT. Amino acid sequence: CASSLVGEGPNTEAFF.

The V gene is TRBV11-2, the J gene TRBJ1-6; D gene unclear. Germline V gene lookup returns CDR1 SGHAT and CDR2 FQNNGV. This CDR3 spans 13 amino acids. The V end was cut by 0 bases, the J end by 6 bases, with 3 bases between. CDR3 loop: CASSLDRNSPLHF. CDR3 coding DNA: TGTGCCAGCAGCTTAGACCGTAATTCACCCCTCCACTTT.

V usage is TRBV24-1 and J usage is TRBJ2-1; 8 nucleotides line up with TRBD1. V was clipped by 5 bases and J by 1 base; unmatched bases: 9. The CDR3 contains 17 residues. Germline CDR1 reads KGHDR; CDR2 reads SFDVKD. The CDR3 DNA reads as TGTGCCACCAGTGGGGGGTGGACAGGGAATTCCTACAATGAGCAGTTCTTC. Its translation is CATSGGWTGNSYNEQFF.

The rearrangement uses TRBV6-4 and TRBJ2-3, with D possibly matching TRBD2 (5 bases). The germline CDR1 and CDR2 sequences are MRHNA and SNTAGT. The V end lost 3 bases, the J end lost 4 bases, and 14 bases lay between the germline ends. The CDR3 loop spans 15 amino acids. The CDR3 nucleotides read TGTGCCAGCAGTGAAGAACTAGGAGACTCAGATACGCAGTATTTT. Its protein is CASSEELGDSDTQYF.

V is TRBV3-1 (or the pseudogene TRBV3-2) and J is TRBJ1-6; 7 bases fit TRBD1. This CDR3 has 16 residues. V gave up 4 bases and J gave up 4 bases; unmatched junction bases: 7. Germline CDR1 reads LGHDT; CDR2 reads YNNKEL (reference sequence). This chain's CDR3 is CASSPTGTVYNSPLHF. The CDR3 nucleotides are TGTGCCAGCAGCCCAACCGGGACAGTTTATAATTCACCCCTCCACTTT.

J is TRBJ1-4 and V is TRBV15; possible D gene TRBD1, 6 bases. The ends were cut back, 3 bases at V and 2 bases at J, with 10 bases in the middle. Germline V gene data show CDR1 as LNHNV and CDR2 as YYDKDF (reference sequence). This CDR3 spans 15 amino acids. The CDR3 protein is CATSSQRGTNEKLFF. The CDR3 DNA reads TGTGCCACCAGCAGTCAGAGGGGGACTAATGAAAAACTGTTTTTT.

The chain links TRBV29-1 to TRBJ1-1; the D is unclear. The CDR3 has 14 residues. The germline V and J ends were trimmed by 7 bases and 1 base, with 16 bases remaining between them. Germline lookup yields CDR1 SQVTM and CDR2 ANQGSEA. DNA for the CDR3: TGCAGCGCCGCCTTGACGGGATGGAACACTGAAGCTTTCTTT. Residues: CSAALTGWNTEAFF.

The V gene is TRBV12-3 or TRBV12-4, the J gene TRBJ2-7; no definite D call. The ends were cut back, 6 bases at V and 2 bases at J, with 5 bases in the middle. The CDR3 has 11 residues. The CDR3 sequence: CASSSAYEQYF. Here the CDR3 DNA reads TGTGCCAGCAGCTCCGCCTACGAGCAGTACTTC.

This chain joins TRBV5-1 and TRBJ2-1; D gene uncertain. Germline CDR1 SGHRS, CDR2 YFSETQ. This CDR3 spans 14 amino acids. V lost 0 bases to trimming and J lost 1 base, with 5 bases between them. For the CDR3, the DNA is TGCGCCAGCAGCTTGGGAGGTTCCTACAATGAGCAGTTCTTC. This encodes CASSLGGSYNEQFF.

This sequence joins TRBV27 and TRBJ1-5, with TRBD1 matching 8 bases. The ends lost 6 bases at V and 6 bases at J; junction bases unmatched: 13. CDR1 and CDR2 (germline): MNHEY, SMNVEV (reference sequence). The CDR3 has 16 amino acids. CDR3 amino acids: CASSQITGGVGQPQHF. The DNA for the CDR3 is TGTGCCAGCAGCCAAATAACAGGGGGGGTCGGTCAGCCCCAGCATTTT.

This sequence joins TRBV6-1 and TRBJ2-7, with 16 nucleotides matching TRBD2. In germline, CDR1 is MNHNS, CDR2 SASEGT. V shed 2 bases and J 2 bases; nucleotides not matched to a gene: 9. The CDR3 runs to 19 residues. In DNA, the CDR3 is TGTGCCAGCAGTGAATTGACTGCCGGGACTAGCGGGAGGGCCTACGAGCAGTACTTC. Translation gives CASSELTAGTSGRAYEQYF.

V and J are TRBV12-3 or TRBV12-4 and TRBJ1-2; D gene unclear. V shed 1 base and J shed 5 bases, with 5 bases lying between them. CDR3 length: 12 residues. CDR3 sequence (DNA): TGTGCCAGCAGTTTAGACAAATATGGCTACACCTTC. It translates to CASSLDKYGYTF.

This clone was observed a single time. The J gene is TRBJ2-3, the V gene TRBV20-1; 7 nucleotides agree with TRBD2. The CDR3 is 13 residues long. V dropped 3 bases and J dropped 1; count of bases not matched to a gene: 1. CDR1 DFQATT and CDR2 SNEGSKA come from the germline V gene (reference sequence). Written as DNA, the CDR3 is TGCAGTGCTAGTGCGGGGGGCACAGATACGCAGTATTTT. Protein sequence: CSASAGGTDTQYF.

This clone came up once. The chain carries TRBV5-5 and TRBJ2-3; D gene ambiguous. Germline CDR1 SGHKS, CDR2 YYEKEE (reference sequence). The CDR3 runs 15 residues. V lost 3 bases and J 3 bases, leaving 14 bases between the germline ends. CDR3 protein: CASSSIGAGTDTQYF. DNA for the CDR3: TGTGCCAGCAGCTCGATAGGAGCTGGGACAGATACGCAGTATTTT.